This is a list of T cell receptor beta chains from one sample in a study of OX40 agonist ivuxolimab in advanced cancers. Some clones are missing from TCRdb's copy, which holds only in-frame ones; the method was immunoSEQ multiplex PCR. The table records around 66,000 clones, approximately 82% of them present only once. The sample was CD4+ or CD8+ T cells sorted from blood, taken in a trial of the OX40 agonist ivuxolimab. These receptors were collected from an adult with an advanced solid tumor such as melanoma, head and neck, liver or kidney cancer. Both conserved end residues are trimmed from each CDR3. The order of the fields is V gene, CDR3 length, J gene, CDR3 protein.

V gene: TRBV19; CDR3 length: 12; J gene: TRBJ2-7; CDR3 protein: ASSIVEGRYEQY
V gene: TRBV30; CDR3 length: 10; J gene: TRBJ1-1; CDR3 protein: AWSWGNTEAF
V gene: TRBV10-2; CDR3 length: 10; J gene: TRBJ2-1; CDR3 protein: ASSDGYNEQF
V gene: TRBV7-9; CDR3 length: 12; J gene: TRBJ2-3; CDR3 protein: ASSSSGSTDTQY
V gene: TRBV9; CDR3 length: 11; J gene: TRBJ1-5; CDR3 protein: ASSRGGNQPQH
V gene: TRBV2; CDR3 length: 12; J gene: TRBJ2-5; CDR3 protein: ASSLDWTEETQY
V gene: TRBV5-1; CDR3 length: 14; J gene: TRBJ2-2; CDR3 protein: ASSNPSGGNTGELF
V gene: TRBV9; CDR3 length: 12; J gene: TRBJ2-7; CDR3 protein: ASSGRTGSHEQY
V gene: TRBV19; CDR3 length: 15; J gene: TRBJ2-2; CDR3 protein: ASSPRTGGGITGELF
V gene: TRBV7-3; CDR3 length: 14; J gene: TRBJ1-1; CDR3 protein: ASSLGTGGLGTEAF
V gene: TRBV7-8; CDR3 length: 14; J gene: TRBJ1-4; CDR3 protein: ASSLGTDPLNEKLF